These T cell receptor beta chains were read from a single sample in a study of cytomegalovirus exposure and HLA in healthy donors. The data were produced by immunoSEQ multiplex PCR, yet TCRdb's version contains in-frame clones alone and is incomplete. The sample holds 150,000 to 200,000 clones; 75% are singletons and the top ten take 2.5% to 3.5%. The source material was PBMCs. The receptors were gathered from a woman in her forties or fifties in good health and CMV-seropositive. Both conserved end residues are part of each CDR3. A D gene is named only where the DNA matches it firmly. Size values are once, few and many counts, or a class for expanded clones, and some rows have none.

d_call: NA
clone_size: NA
j_call: TRBJ2-2
v_call: TRBV9
cdr3_nt: TGTGCCAGCAGCGTTATGTACACCGGGGAGCTGTTTTTT
cdr3_aa: CASSVMYTGELFF

d_call: NA
clone_size: few
j_call: TRBJ2-5
v_call: TRBV5-5
cdr3_nt: TGTGCCAGCAGTTCCACGGGTGGAGGGTGGCAAGAGACCCAGTACTTC
cdr3_aa: CASSSTGGGWQETQYF

d_call: NA
clone_size: NA
j_call: TRBJ2-3
v_call: TRBV30
cdr3_nt: TGTGCCTGGCTCAGGGCGTCACGCACAGATACGCAGTATTTT
cdr3_aa: CAWLRASRTDTQYF

d_call: NA
clone_size: NA
j_call: TRBJ1-4
v_call: TRBV7-8
cdr3_nt: TGTGCCAGCAGTAGGACAAGCTCTAATGAAAAACTGTTTTTT
cdr3_aa: CASSRTSSNEKLFF

d_call: NA
clone_size: NA
j_call: TRBJ1-2
v_call: TRBV7-9
cdr3_nt: TGTGCCAGCAGCGAAGGACAGTTCTATGGCTACACCTTC
cdr3_aa: CASSEGQFYGYTF

d_call: TRBD1
clone_size: NA
j_call: TRBJ1-2
v_call: TRBV7-3
cdr3_nt: TGTGCCAGCAGCCTGACCCAAGGGGGCGGGGTGAATGGCTACACCTTC
cdr3_aa: CASSLTQGGGVNGYTF

d_call: NA
clone_size: once
j_call: TRBJ1-1
v_call: TRBV13
cdr3_nt: TGTGCCAGCGCCCAAGGGAGACACACTGAAGCTTTCTTT
cdr3_aa: CASAQGRHTEAFF

d_call: TRBD1
clone_size: NA
j_call: TRBJ2-4
v_call: TRBV2
cdr3_nt: TGTGCCAGCAGTACCGGGACAGTACTAGCCAAAAACATTCAGTACTTC
cdr3_aa: CASSTGTVLAKNIQYF

d_call: NA
clone_size: NA
j_call: TRBJ1-2
v_call: TRBV19
cdr3_nt: TGTGCCAGTAGTGGGCGGGCTGACTATGGCTACACCTTC
cdr3_aa: CASSGRADYGYTF

d_call: NA
clone_size: NA
j_call: TRBJ2-3
v_call: TRBV4-1
cdr3_nt: TGCGCCAGCAGCCCGGGGTTCCGAGGAGGAGATACGCAGTATTTT
cdr3_aa: CASSPGFRGGDTQYF

d_call: TRBD2
clone_size: NA
j_call: TRBJ2-5
v_call: TRBV5-4
cdr3_nt: TGTGCCAGCAGCGGGGGGACTAGCGGGGAGACCCAGTACTTC
cdr3_aa: CASSGGTSGETQYF

d_call: NA
clone_size: NA
j_call: TRBJ2-1
v_call: TRBV4-1
cdr3_nt: TGCGCCAGCAGCCAGTCCGACAGCTCCTACAATGAGCAGTTCTTC
cdr3_aa: CASSQSDSSYNEQFF

d_call: NA
clone_size: NA
j_call: TRBJ2-1
v_call: TRBV11-2
cdr3_nt: TGTGCCAGCAGCTTAGCAGGGGCCCCCTACAATGAGCAGTTCTTC
cdr3_aa: CASSLAGAPYNEQFF

d_call: TRBD1
clone_size: once
j_call: TRBJ2-7
v_call: TRBV7-2
cdr3_nt: TGTGCCAGCAGTCTCCGCGGACAGGGAGGCTACGAGCAGTACTTC
cdr3_aa: CASSLRGQGGYEQYF

d_call: TRBD1
clone_size: NA
j_call: TRBJ1-1
v_call: TRBV29-1
cdr3_nt: TGCAGCGTGGAAAGGACAGGAGAAAGCACTGAAGCTTTCTTT
cdr3_aa: CSVERTGESTEAFF

d_call: NA
clone_size: once
j_call: TRBJ1-2
v_call: TRBV9
cdr3_nt: TGTGCCAGCAGCGTAGCACTGGGGGCGACGGGCTATGGCTACACCTTC
cdr3_aa: CASSVALGATGYGYTF

d_call: TRBD2
clone_size: NA
j_call: TRBJ2-5
v_call: TRBV5-1
cdr3_nt: TGCGCCAGCAGCTACGGGGCTAGCGGGGGAGAGACCCAGTACTTC
cdr3_aa: CASSYGASGGETQYF

d_call: NA
clone_size: NA
j_call: TRBJ1-6
v_call: TRBV18
cdr3_nt: TGTGCCAGCTCGTTACACCGGGATCCCAATTCACCCCTCCACTTT
cdr3_aa: CASSLHRDPNSPLHF

d_call: NA
clone_size: NA
j_call: TRBJ2-7
v_call: TRBV5-4
cdr3_nt: TGTGCCAGCAGCTTGCGGGGGGCCAGCTACGAGCAGTACTTC
cdr3_aa: CASSLRGASYEQYF

d_call: NA
clone_size: NA
j_call: TRBJ1-2
v_call: TRBV6-5
cdr3_nt: TGTGCCAGCAGCCGAGGGCAACAGCATCTTTGGGGCTACACCTTC
cdr3_aa: CASSRGQQHLWGYTF

d_call: TRBD1
clone_size: NA
j_call: TRBJ2-7
v_call: TRBV5-1
cdr3_nt: TGCGCCAGCAGCTGGGGACAGGGATCTGAGCAGTACTTC
cdr3_aa: CASSWGQGSEQYF

d_call: TRBD1
clone_size: NA
j_call: TRBJ2-1
v_call: TRBV19
cdr3_nt: TGTGCCAGTAGCGAGGACAGGGGATGGGGCAATGAGCAGTTCTTC
cdr3_aa: CASSEDRGWGNEQFF

d_call: NA
clone_size: few
j_call: TRBJ1-5
v_call: TRBV6-6
cdr3_nt: TGTGCCAGCAGTCCGCAGAATCAGCCCCAGCATTTT
cdr3_aa: CASSPQNQPQHF

d_call: NA
clone_size: NA
j_call: TRBJ1-5
v_call: TRBV28
cdr3_nt: TGTGCCAGCAGCTCAAAACGTGGGAGTCAGGGCAATCAGCCCCAGCATTTT
cdr3_aa: CASSSKRGSQGNQPQHF

d_call: TRBD1
clone_size: NA
j_call: TRBJ1-2
v_call: TRBV9
cdr3_nt: TGTGCCAGCAGCCCCTCGGGACAGGGGGCTTGTGGCTACACCTTC
cdr3_aa: CASSPSGQGACGYTF

d_call: NA
clone_size: few
j_call: TRBJ1-1
v_call: TRBV19
cdr3_nt: TGTGCCAGTAGCAAACGGGTGAACACTGAAGCTTTCTTT
cdr3_aa: CASSKRVNTEAFF

d_call: TRBD1
clone_size: NA
j_call: TRBJ1-1
v_call: TRBV7-9
cdr3_nt: TGTGCCAGCAGCTTGGACAGGGCGGAGAACACTGAAGCTTTCTTT
cdr3_aa: CASSLDRAENTEAFF

d_call: NA
clone_size: NA
j_call: TRBJ1-5
v_call: TRBV2
cdr3_nt: TGTGCCAGCAGTGAACACAGAGAGTCCAATCAGCCCCAGCATTTT
cdr3_aa: CASSEHRESNQPQHF

d_call: NA
clone_size: NA
j_call: TRBJ2-3
v_call: TRBV25-1
cdr3_nt: TGTGCCAGCAGCTCAGGCACAGATACGCAGTATTTT
cdr3_aa: CASSSGTDTQYF

d_call: NA
clone_size: NA
j_call: TRBJ2-2
v_call: TRBV2
cdr3_nt: TGTGCCAGCAAGCCCCCAGGCAGGGGAAACACCGGGGAGCTGTTTTTT
cdr3_aa: CASKPPGRGNTGELFF

d_call: NA
clone_size: NA
j_call: TRBJ1-1
v_call: TRBV5-1
cdr3_nt: TGCGCCAGCAGCTTGCAATTCGGACACCCTAACACTGAAGCTTTCTTT
cdr3_aa: CASSLQFGHPNTEAFF

d_call: NA
clone_size: NA
j_call: TRBJ1-4
v_call: TRBV13
cdr3_nt: TGTGCCAGCCGCGGACGCGGACGGGGGGAGGAAAAACTGTTTTTT
cdr3_aa: CASRGRGRGEEKLFF

d_call: NA
clone_size: NA
j_call: TRBJ1-1
v_call: TRBV6-6
cdr3_nt: TGTGCCAGCAGCGTTAGTATGAACACTGAAGCTTTCTTT
cdr3_aa: CASSVSMNTEAFF

d_call: TRBD1
clone_size: NA
j_call: TRBJ2-1
v_call: TRBV28
cdr3_nt: TGTGCCAGCAGTTCGGGACAGGGTTCAGGGGCCTACAATGAGCAGTTCTTC
cdr3_aa: CASSSGQGSGAYNEQFF

d_call: TRBD1
clone_size: NA
j_call: TRBJ1-6
v_call: TRBV30
cdr3_nt: TGTGCCTGGAGTGCCCGACAGGGGATCAATTCACCCCTCCACTTT
cdr3_aa: CAWSARQGINSPLHF

d_call: TRBD1
clone_size: NA
j_call: TRBJ2-7
v_call: TRBV5-5
cdr3_nt: TGTGCCAGCAGCTTGGGGACAGGGGGCAAAAGCTCCTACGAGCAGTACTTC
cdr3_aa: CASSLGTGGKSSYEQYF

d_call: TRBD1
clone_size: few
j_call: TRBJ1-6
v_call: TRBV11-1
cdr3_nt: TGTGCCAGCAGCTTTACAGGGGTCTCGGTACCCCTCCACTTT
cdr3_aa: CASSFTGVSVPLHF

d_call: NA
clone_size: NA
j_call: TRBJ1-3
v_call: TRBV5-5
cdr3_nt: TGTGCCAGCAGCTTGGCACAGCTCTCTGGAAACACCATATATTTT
cdr3_aa: CASSLAQLSGNTIYF

d_call: NA
clone_size: NA
j_call: TRBJ1-2
v_call: TRBV5-6
cdr3_nt: TGTGCCAGCAGCGGAAACGCAGGGGCGGACTATGGCTACACCTTC
cdr3_aa: CASSGNAGADYGYTF

d_call: NA
clone_size: NA
j_call: TRBJ2-3
v_call: TRBV25-1
cdr3_nt: TGTGCCAGCAGTAGTCAGGGCCGCACAGATACGCAGTATTTT
cdr3_aa: CASSSQGRTDTQYF

d_call: NA
clone_size: NA
j_call: TRBJ1-6
v_call: TRBV5-4
cdr3_nt: TGTGCCAGCAGAACAGACAATTCACCCCTCCACTTT
cdr3_aa: CASRTDNSPLHF

d_call: NA
clone_size: NA
j_call: TRBJ1-2
v_call: TRBV19
cdr3_nt: TGTGCCAGTAGGGAGAGGGGGACGTACTATGGCTACACCTTC
cdr3_aa: CASRERGTYYGYTF

d_call: NA
clone_size: NA
j_call: TRBJ1-5
v_call: TRBV19
cdr3_nt: TGTGCCAGTAGTATCCCCATCGGGGGAGGTAGCAATCAGCCCCAGCATTTT
cdr3_aa: CASSIPIGGGSNQPQHF

d_call: TRBD1
clone_size: few
j_call: TRBJ1-1
v_call: TRBV9
cdr3_nt: TGTGCCAGCAGCGTTGGACAGGGGAGTGGGACTGAAGCTTTCTTT
cdr3_aa: CASSVGQGSGTEAFF

d_call: TRBD1
clone_size: NA
j_call: TRBJ1-1
v_call: TRBV11-1
cdr3_nt: TGTGCCAGCAGCTTAAAAAGGGGGCGTATGGCTGAAGCTTTCTTT
cdr3_aa: CASSLKRGRMAEAFF

d_call: NA
clone_size: NA
j_call: TRBJ1-5
v_call: TRBV1
cdr3_nt: TGCACCGCCCCAGGGACAGGGGGTATAGGTCAGCCCCAGCATTTT
cdr3_aa: CTAPGTGGIGQPQHF

d_call: TRBD1
clone_size: once
j_call: TRBJ1-2
v_call: TRBV6-5
cdr3_nt: TGTGCCACCAGAGGGGACAGGCGATTAGATGGCTACACCTTC
cdr3_aa: CATRGDRRLDGYTF

d_call: NA
clone_size: few
j_call: TRBJ1-1
v_call: TRBV7-3
cdr3_nt: TGTGCCAGCAGCCCGGGACATTCGAACACTGAAGCTTTCTTT
cdr3_aa: CASSPGHSNTEAFF

d_call: TRBD1
clone_size: NA
j_call: TRBJ1-5
v_call: TRBV19
cdr3_nt: TGTGCCAGTAGTATAAGTACCGGGACAGGGGGTCAGCCCCAGCATTTT
cdr3_aa: CASSISTGTGGQPQHF

d_call: TRBD2
clone_size: NA
j_call: TRBJ2-2
v_call: TRBV15
cdr3_nt: TGTGCCACCAGCCTACTAGCGGGGGCCTACACCGGGGAGCTGTTTTTT
cdr3_aa: CATSLLAGAYTGELFF

d_call: NA
clone_size: NA
j_call: TRBJ1-6
v_call: TRBV7-9
cdr3_nt: TGTGCCAGCAGCTTAAGGGGTAACGGTAATTCACCCCTCCACTTT
cdr3_aa: CASSLRGNGNSPLHF

d_call: TRBD1
clone_size: few
j_call: TRBJ1-6
v_call: TRBV30
cdr3_nt: TGTGCCTGGAGTCAATCATCGACAGGGGCATCACCCCTCCACTTT
cdr3_aa: CAWSQSSTGASPLHF

d_call: NA
clone_size: NA
j_call: TRBJ2-1
v_call: TRBV11-3
cdr3_nt: TGTGCCAGCAGCTCACAGGGCTCCTACAATGAGCAGTTCTTC
cdr3_aa: CASSSQGSYNEQFF

d_call: NA
clone_size: NA
j_call: TRBJ2-3
v_call: TRBV2
cdr3_nt: TGTGCCAGCAGCGTTACAGATACGCAGTATTTT
cdr3_aa: CASSVTDTQYF

d_call: TRBD1
clone_size: few
j_call: TRBJ1-4
v_call: TRBV15
cdr3_nt: TGTGCCACCAGCAGGGACAGGGGTTTCGGCGAAAAACTGTTTTTT
cdr3_aa: CATSRDRGFGEKLFF

d_call: NA
clone_size: NA
j_call: TRBJ2-7
v_call: TRBV28
cdr3_nt: TGTGCCAGCAGTACTAGCCGGGGCTACGAGCAGTACTTC
cdr3_aa: CASSTSRGYEQYF

d_call: NA
clone_size: NA
j_call: TRBJ2-3
v_call: TRBV7-9
cdr3_nt: TGTGCCAGCAGCTCCGGGGGGACAACCACAGATACGCAGTATTTT
cdr3_aa: CASSSGGTTTDTQYF

d_call: NA
clone_size: NA
j_call: TRBJ2-1
v_call: TRBV19
cdr3_nt: TGTGCCAGTAGTATCGTACTAGCTCCTTACAATGAGCAGTTCTTC
cdr3_aa: CASSIVLAPYNEQFF

d_call: NA
clone_size: NA
j_call: TRBJ1-5
v_call: TRBV21-1
cdr3_nt: TGTGCCAGCAGCAATTGCGAAGTCGATCAGCCCCAGCATTTT
cdr3_aa: CASSNCEVDQPQHF